Below, 11 T cell receptor beta chains from the same sample are listed, as sequenced in a study of cytomegalovirus exposure and HLA in healthy donors. With 60 Vbeta and 13 Jbeta primers, the PCR was carried out. TCRdb's table, derived via immunoSEQ multiplex PCR, lists solely in-frame clones and lacks some. The table has roughly 150,000 clones, about 75% seen once. The sequenced material came from PBMCs. These receptor sequences come from a man aged 18 to 29 in good health and CMV-seronegative.

This clone was counted ten times or more. V usage is TRBV6-5 and J usage is TRBJ1-2, with no clear D. The CDR3 spans 15 residues. Germline V gene sequence: CDR1 MNHEY, CDR2 SVGAGI. Trimming shortened V by 6 bases and J by 0 bases, and 14 bases separated the two germline ends. The CDR3 region has the DNA TGTGCCAGCAGGCGTAACAGTGATACTAACTATGGCTACACCTTC. Translating it yields CASRRNSDTNYGYTF.

This clone showed up just a few times. The V and J genes are TRBV30 and TRBJ1-5, with D hard to call. Germline values: CDR1 GTSNPN, CDR2 SVGIG (reference sequence). The CDR3 totals 13 residues. The V end was cut by 1 base, the J end by 0 bases, with 4 bases between. Here the CDR3 DNA reads TGTGCCTGGAGTGGCAGTAGCAATCAGCCCCAGCATTTT. Translating gives CAWSGSSNQPQHF. Looking up the rest from reference TRBV30 and TRBJ1-5 gives the full variable domain: SQTIHQWPATLVQPVGSPLSLECTVEGTSNPNLYWYRQAAGRGLQLLFYSVGIGQISSEVPQNLSASRPQDRQFILSSKKLLLSDSGFYLCAWSGSSNQPQHFGDGTRLSIL.

This chain connects TRBV10-2 to TRBJ2-4, with 10 bases matching TRBD1. CDR1 is WSHSY and CDR2 is SAAADI in the germline V gene. The V and J ends lost 6 bases and 7 bases, in that order; junction bases with no gene match: 9. The CDR3 length is 15 residues. Here the CDR3 reads CASSPGQGRENIQYF. The CDR3 DNA reads as TGCGCCAGCAGCCCGGGACAGGGGAGGGAGAACATTCAGTACTTC.

The chain carries TRBV27 and TRBJ1-4, with unresolved D. CDR1 MNHEY and CDR2 SMNVEV come from the germline V gene (reference sequence). Deletions cut 6 bases from V and 5 bases from J, with 13 bases between. The CDR3 has 14 amino acids. CDR3 sequence (DNA): TGTGCCAGCAGGCCCCTGGGCCACAATGAAAAACTGTTTTTT. It translates to CASRPLGHNEKLFF.

The chain combines TRBV7-6 with TRBJ2-3; TRBD1 matches at 7 bases. Germline-derived CDR1 and CDR2 are SGHVS and FNYEAQ. The CDR3 covers 18 residues. With V trimmed by 2 bases and J by 2 bases, 13 bases remained unmatched. The CDR3 loop reads CASSLRSGGVNPTDTQYF. The CDR3 DNA reads as TGTGCCAGCAGCTTAAGGTCAGGGGGAGTGAACCCCACAGATACGCAGTATTTT. Based on the CDR3 plus reference TRBV7-6 and TRBJ2-3, the full variable domain is GAGVSQSPRYKVTKRGQDVALRCDPISGHVSLYWYRQALGQGPEFLTYFNYEAQQDKSGLPNDRFSAERPEGSISTLTIQRTEQRDSAMYRCASSLRSGGVNPTDTQYFGPGTRLTVL.

The chain couples TRBV7-6 to TRBJ2-6, with D perhaps matching TRBD2 (6 bases). CDR1 and CDR2 from the germline V gene are SGHVS and FNYEAQ. The CDR3 is 18 residues long. Trimming stripped 4 bases from V and 1 base from J, with 17 bases between. The DNA for the CDR3 is TGTGCCAGCAGCTCAAAATTAGGCCGGGAGTCTGGGGCCAACGTCCTGACTTTC. It codes for CASSSKLGRESGANVLTF.

The chain joins TRBV13 to TRBJ2-7; 8 bases match TRBD2. The CDR3 contains 17 residues. The germline V gene encodes CDR1 PRHDT and CDR2 FYEKMQ (reference sequence). J was trimmed by 2 bases and V by 2 bases; bases with no gene match: 11. The CDR3 loop is CASSLSGGGRSTYEQYF. CDR3 coding DNA: TGTGCCAGCAGCTTATCCGGGGGCGGGAGGTCTACCTACGAGCAGTACTTC.

In its sample, this clone was seen a few times. This chain connects TRBV4-3 to TRBJ1-5, with 7 bases matching TRBD1. The CDR3 has 14 residues. The germline V gene encodes CDR1 LGHNA and CDR2 YSLEER. Germline trimming cut 0 bases from V and 7 bases from J; bases unmatched to any gene: 3. In DNA, the CDR3 is TGCGCCAGCAGCCAAGAACAGGGGACGCAGCCCCAGCATTTT. Protein: CASSQEQGTQPQHF.

The chain carries TRBV19 and TRBJ2-4, with a tentative D call TRBD1 (5 bases). In germline, CDR1 is LNHDA, CDR2 SQIVND (reference sequence). The ends were cut back, 6 bases at V and 2 bases at J, with 11 bases in the middle. The CDR3 extends over 14 amino acids. CDR3 residues: CASSSGQSKNIQYF. The CDR3, as DNA: TGTGCCAGTAGCTCAGGGCAGTCCAAAAACATTCAGTACTTC.

The V and J genes are TRBV27 and TRBJ2-3; D is perhaps TRBD1 (6 bases). The CDR3 is 15 residues long. V was cut by 5 bases and J by 2 bases, with 14 bases left in between. CDR1 MNHEY and CDR2 SMNVEV come from the germline V gene (reference sequence). The CDR3 DNA follows: TGTGCCAGCAGTCCAGGGGTCCCTTACACAGATACGCAGTATTTT. Encoded protein: CASSPGVPYTDTQYF.

The chain joins TRBV2 to TRBJ1-1; weak D call: TRBD1 (5 bases). Trimming removed 4 bases at V and 1 base at J, with 19 bases between. The CDR3 has 17 amino acids. Germline lookup yields CDR1 SNHLY and CDR2 FYNNEI. The CDR3 is CASSGPGGVGTNTEAFF. The CDR3 nucleotides read TGTGCCAGCAGTGGTCCCGGGGGGGTAGGTACGAACACTGAAGCTTTCTTT.